This passage covers 9 T cell receptor beta chains from one sample sequenced in a study of blood T cells in healthy people across ages (dated by TCRdb to the mid-2010s). Library preparation employed 5' RACE. The instrument given in TCRdb is Illumina HiSeq 2500. A second PCR of about 6 to 11 cycles was performed with a sample-barcoded 5' primer and a J-beta primer mix. In-frame beta chains were kept once TCRdb had trimmed the public reads at Q25 with fastp and called clones with MiXCR. Every distinct CDR3 protein forms one entry, paired with its most common genes and DNA. Counted in this sample were roughly 1.5 million distinct CDR3 sequences; approximately 39% of them appeared once. The ten largest clones capture less than 5% of the sample. The sequenced sample was blood. These receptors were collected from a woman under 30 in good health.

This clonotype has just a few counts. This chain uses TRBV7-2 with TRBJ2-3; no clear D gene. CDR1 is SGHTA, CDR2 FQGNSA, per germline. This CDR3 region has 14 residues. V dropped 8 bases and J dropped 0 bases, with 12 bases sitting between them. The CDR3 sequence is CASLLWASTDTQYF. CDR3 DNA: TGTGCCAGCTTGCTTTGGGCTAGCACAGATACGCAGTATTTT.

The V gene is TRBV20-1, the J gene TRBJ1-2, with TRBD1 matching over 7 bases. Germline lookup yields CDR1 DFQATT and CDR2 SNEGSKA (reference sequence). This CDR3 contains 12 residues. V was clipped by 6 bases and J by 5 bases; unmatched bases: 6. CDR3 coding DNA: TGCAGTGCGCCTACAGGGGAGTATGGCTACACCTTC. It translates to CSAPTGEYGYTF.

The table lists this clonotype with a few counts. The chain uses TRBV7-2 and TRBJ1-2; perhaps TRBD1 as D (5 bases). CDR1 and CDR2 (germline): SGHTA, FQGNSA. The CDR3 is 16 residues long. V was pared by 6 bases and J by 4 bases, with 21 bases between. Here the CDR3 reads CASRARLSWGIYGYTF. CDR3 in DNA: TGTGCCAGCAGAGCCCGGTTGAGTTGGGGGATCTATGGCTACACCTTC.

This clonotype has just a few counts. This chain links TRBV20-1 with TRBJ2-1; TRBD2 matches 9 bases. V was clipped by 3 bases and J by 5 bases; unmatched bases: 8. The CDR3 has 15 amino acids. Germline V gene sequence: CDR1 DFQATT, CDR2 SNEGSKA (reference sequence). The CDR3 DNA sequence: TGCAGTGCTAGGGTCCCGGGACTAGCTAACAATGAGCAGTTCTTC. The encoded protein is CSARVPGLANNEQFF.

The chain uses TRBV2 and TRBJ1-1, with D perhaps TRBD1 (5 bases). V lost 3 bases, J lost 4 bases, and 12 bases lay in between. The CDR3 covers 14 residues. Germline V lookup: CDR1 SNHLY, CDR2 FYNNEI. CDR3 bases: TGTGCCAGCAGTGACAGGGTCGGGGGCACTGAAGCTTTCTTT. Its translation: CASSDRVGGTEAFF.

This chain links TRBV27 with TRBJ2-1; 8 positions match TRBD1. Looked up from germline, CDR1 is MNHEY and CDR2 is SMNVEV (reference sequence). The V segment lost 6 bases and the J segment 5 bases; nucleotides outside the gene matches: 6. The CDR3 contains 14 residues. CDR3 nucleotide sequence: TGTGCCAGCAGCGCGGGACAGGCCGACAATGAGCAGTTCTTC. This gives the protein CASSAGQADNEQFF.

The chain is built from TRBV12-3 or TRBV12-4 and TRBJ1-2, with D possibly matching TRBD1 (6 bases). The CDR3 is 13 amino acids. V lost 3 bases to trimming and J lost 6 bases, with 11 bases between them. CDR3 sequence: CASSLMAGDGYTF. The CDR3, as DNA: TGTGCCAGCAGTTTGATGGCAGGGGATGGCTACACCTTC.

The J gene is TRBJ2-1, the V gene TRBV7-2; 9 nucleotides align to TRBD2. V trimming: 5 bases; J trimming: 5 bases; junction bases outside the gene matches: 10. The CDR3 consists of 16 residues. Germline CDR1 reads SGHTA; CDR2 reads FQGNSA. CDR3 loop: CASSPPGTSMNNEQFF. The CDR3 DNA follows: TGTGCCAGCAGCCCGCCCGGGACTAGCATGAACAATGAGCAGTTCTTC.

V and J are TRBV6-2 or TRBV6-3 and TRBJ2-7; a weak D match, TRBD1 (5 bases). Between the trimmed V and J ends, which lost 6 bases and 2 bases, there was a span of 17 bases. CDR1 and CDR2 from the germline V gene are MNHEY and SVGEGT. The CDR3 has 15 residues. CDR3 sequence: CASRRQGYRTYEQYF. The CDR3 region has the DNA TGTGCCAGCAGACGGCAGGGATATCGAACCTACGAGCAGTACTTC.